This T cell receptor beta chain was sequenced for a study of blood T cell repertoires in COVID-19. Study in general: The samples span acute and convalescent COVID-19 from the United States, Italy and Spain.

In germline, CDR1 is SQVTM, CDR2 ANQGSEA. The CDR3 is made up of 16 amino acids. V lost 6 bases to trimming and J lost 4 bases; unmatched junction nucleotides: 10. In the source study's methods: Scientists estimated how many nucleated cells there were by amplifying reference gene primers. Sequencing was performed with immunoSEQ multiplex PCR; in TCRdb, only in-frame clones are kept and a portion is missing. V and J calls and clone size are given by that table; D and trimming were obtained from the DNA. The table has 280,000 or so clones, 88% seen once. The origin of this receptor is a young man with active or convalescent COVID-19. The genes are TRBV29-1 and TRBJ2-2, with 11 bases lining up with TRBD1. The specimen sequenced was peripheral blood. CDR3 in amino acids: CSVLGGQGASTGELFF. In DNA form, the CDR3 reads TGCAGCGTGCTGGGAGGACAGGGGGCCTCCACCGGGGAGCTGTTTTTT.